These 25 T cell receptor beta chains were all obtained from the same sample, sequenced in a study of OX40 agonist ivuxolimab in advanced cancers. Generated by immunoSEQ multiplex PCR, the TCRdb table keeps only in-frame clones and is missing some. The data contain about 100,000 clones, roughly nine tenths of them singletons. This material consisted of CD4+ or CD8+ T cells sorted from blood, taken in a trial of the OX40 agonist ivuxolimab. These receptors all stem from an adult with an advanced solid tumor such as melanoma, head and neck, liver or kidney cancer.

J is TRBJ1-3 and V is TRBV29-1, with D possibly being TRBD1 (5 bases). The V end lost 7 bases, the J end lost 3 bases, and 10 bases lay between the germline ends. CDR3 length: 12 amino acids. In germline, CDR1 is SQVTM, CDR2 ANQGSEA. The CDR3, as DNA: TGCAGCGCCGCAGGGTTTGGAAACACCATATATTTT. Translating gives CSAAGFGNTIYF. The full variable domain, completed using reference TRBV29-1 and TRBJ1-3, is SAVISQKPSRDICQRGTSLTIQCQVDSQVTMMFWYRQQPGQSLTLIATANQGSEATYESGFVIDKFPISRPNLTFSTLTVSNMSPEDSSIYLCSAAGFGNTIYFGEGSWLTVV.

The sample holds one count of this clone. The chain has TRBV5-1 and TRBJ2-2; D perhaps matches TRBD1 (6 bases). Trimming cost V 3 bases and J 1 base, with 10 bases left between them. CDR1 and CDR2 (germline): SGHRS, YFSETQ. This CDR3 region has 15 residues. The CDR3 protein is CASSYPGQNTGELFF. In nucleotides, the CDR3 is TGCGCCAGCAGCTATCCGGGACAGAACACCGGGGAGCTGTTTTTT.

The gene calls are TRBV18 and TRBJ2-3, with D possibly TRBD2 on 5 matching bases. V lost 6 bases to trimming and J lost 3 bases, with 10 bases between them. CDR3 length equals 13 residues. Germline CDR1 is KGHSH and CDR2 is LQKENI. The CDR3 sequence is CASSPRRTDTQYF. The DNA for the CDR3 is TGTGCCAGCTCGCCCCGGAGGACAGATACGCAGTATTTT.

This clone was seen once. The rearrangement links TRBV19 to TRBJ2-7; 7 bases fit TRBD2. Germline loops: CDR1 LNHDA, CDR2 SQIVND (reference sequence). V lost 3 bases, J lost 3 bases, and 11 bases stayed unmatched. The CDR3 is 16 residues long. CDR3 sequence: CASSISRGLLNYEQYF. DNA for the CDR3: TGTGCCAGTAGTATTTCGAGGGGACTACTAAACTACGAGCAGTACTTC.

The chain is built from TRBV2 and TRBJ2-7; D ambiguous. Germline V gene lookup returns CDR1 SNHLY and CDR2 FYNNEI. The V and J ends lost 11 bases and 5 bases respectively, with 13 bases between them. The CDR3 has 11 amino acids. Here the CDR3 DNA reads TGTGCCTGGCTAGGTCGCCACGAGCAGTACTTC. Translated, it gives CAWLGRHEQYF. Complete variable domain (other parts from reference TRBV2 and TRBJ2-7): EPEVTQTPSHQVTQMGQEVILRCVPISNHLYFYWYRQILGQKVEFLVSFYNNEISEKSEIFDDQFSVERPDGSNFTLKIRSTKLEDSAMYFCAWLGRHEQYFGPGTRLTVT.

This clone is labeled as medium-sized. J is TRBJ2-2 and V is TRBV21-1; TRBD2, the table's D call, was not compared with the DNA. TRBV21-1 is classified as a pseudogene. This CDR3 has 16 amino acids. CDR3 sequence (DNA): TGTGCCAGCAGCCCTAGGAAGCGGGAGAACACCGGGGAGCTGTTTTTT. Encoded protein: CASSPRKRENTGELFF.

V usage is TRBV6-5 and J usage is TRBJ2-7; 7 bases are shared with TRBD1. This CDR3 region has 14 residues. From germline, CDR1 is MNHEY and CDR2 SVGAGI. J was trimmed by 3 bases and V by 4 bases; bases with no gene match: 6. As DNA, the CDR3 is TGTGCCAGCAGTTCGACAGGGACCAGCTACGAGCAGTACTTC. The encoded protein is CASSSTGTSYEQYF.

The V call is TRBV5-8, the J call TRBJ1-5, with 7 nucleotides matching TRBD1. V lost 3 bases, J lost 4 bases, and 16 bases stayed unmatched. This CDR3 is built from 18 residues. Germline values: CDR1 SGHTS, CDR2 YDEGEE. The CDR3 loop is CASSSAEPIRGMNQPQHF. The DNA for the CDR3 is TGTGCCAGCAGCTCCGCTGAACCGATCAGGGGGATGAATCAGCCCCAGCATTTT.

This clone was seen a handful of times. V is TRBV29-1 and J is TRBJ1-2; D may be TRBD1 (5 bases). The CDR3 contains 13 residues. V was clipped by 1 base and J by 1 base, with 7 bases between them. From germline, CDR1 is SQVTM and CDR2 ANQGSEA. CDR3 amino acids: CSVEADSNYGYTF. CDR3 coding DNA: TGCAGCGTTGAAGCTGACAGTAACTATGGCTACACCTTC.

This chain uses TRBV7-2 with TRBJ2-1, with D possibly TRBD2 on 6 matching bases. In germline, CDR1 is SGHTA, CDR2 FQGNSA. This CDR3 region has 16 residues. V dropped 2 bases and J dropped 9 bases, with 20 bases sitting between them. This CDR3 reads CASSLNGGGNGGEQFF. The CDR3 DNA sequence: TGTGCCAGCAGCTTAAACGGCGGAGGGAATGGGGGTGAGCAGTTCTTC.

V is TRBV6-1 and J is TRBJ2-1, with TRBD1 matching 8 bases. CDR1 is MNHNS and CDR2 is SASEGT in the germline V gene. The V gene end was trimmed by 6 bases and the J gene end by 1 base; junction bases not matched to a gene: 2. This CDR3 has 14 amino acids. The CDR3 DNA follows: TGTGCCAGCAGCCGGGACAGGTCCTACAATGAGCAGTTCTTC. It yields the protein CASSRDRSYNEQFF.

The chain carries TRBV12-5 and TRBJ1-3, with D tentatively TRBD1 (6 bases). The CDR3 has 15 residues. Trimming removed 6 bases at V and 0 bases at J, with 12 bases between. Germline V gene lookup returns CDR1 LGHNT and CDR2 FRNRAP. Written as DNA, the CDR3 is TGTGCTAGTGGCCCCCCAGGGGCCTCTGGAAACACCATATATTTT. It translates to CASGPPGASGNTIYF.

This clone was seen a few times. The chain carries TRBV29-1 and TRBJ1-1; D not certain. Germline assignment: CDR1 SQVTM and CDR2 ANQGSEA. V was pared by 6 bases and J by 2 bases, with 10 bases between. The CDR3 loop spans 12 amino acids. CDR3 nucleotide sequence: TGCAGCGTGGAGAAAGCTAACACTGAAGCTTTCTTT. This translates into CSVEKANTEAFF.

This clone has only one observation. The V call is TRBV27, the J call TRBJ1-2; TRBD1 agrees at 8 bases. The junction had 15 bases not matched to a gene; V was cut back by 3 bases and J by 3 bases. Germline lookup yields CDR1 MNHEY and CDR2 SMNVEV (reference sequence). The length of the CDR3 is 18 residues. The CDR3 nucleotides read TGTGCCAGCAGTTTGCGGCAGGGGGCGCGGGACCTCGACTATGGCTACACCTTC. This sequence encodes CASSLRQGARDLDYGYTF.

CDR3 DNA sequence: TGTGCCAGTAGGGGGAGGGACATTAGGAATGAAAAACTGTTTTTT. Protein: CASRGRDIRNEKLFF. The V and J genes are TRBV19 and TRBJ1-4; maybe TRBD1 (6 bases). Germline CDR1 is LNHDA and CDR2 is SQIVND (reference sequence). This CDR3 has 15 residues. The V gene lost 6 bases and the J gene lost 5 bases, with 16 bases spanning the gap.

J is TRBJ2-3 and V is TRBV30, with 12 bases lining up with TRBD1. V trimming: 1 base; J trimming: 6 bases; junction bases outside the gene matches: 5. Germline V lookup: CDR1 GTSNPN, CDR2 SVGIG (reference sequence). The CDR3 is made up of 15 amino acids. CDR3 bases: TGTGCCTGGAGTGGGGGACAGGGGGCTGGGGATACGCAGTATTTT. As protein: CAWSGGQGAGDTQYF.

The V and J genes are TRBV7-9 and TRBJ2-4; perhaps TRBD2 as D (6 bases). Between the trimmed V and J ends, which lost 6 bases and 9 bases, there was a span of 15 bases. The CDR3 has 13 residues. The germline V gene has CDR1 SEHNR and CDR2 FQNEAQ (reference sequence). This CDR3 is CASSHIGGTIQYF. The CDR3 DNA reads TGTGCCAGCAGTCATATTGGGGGGACCATTCAGTACTTC. The complete variable domain, with remaining parts taken from reference TRBV7-9 and TRBJ2-4, reads DTGVSQNPRHKITKRGQNVTFRCDPISEHNRLYWYRQTLGQGPEFLTYFQNEAQLEKSRLLSDRFSAERPKGSFSTLEIQRTEQGDSAMYLCASSHIGGTIQYFGAGTRLSVL.

The rearrangement links TRBV30 to TRBJ1-2, with no clear D. CDR1 and CDR2 (germline): GTSNPN, SVGIG (reference sequence). The CDR3 has 13 residues. With 3 bases removed from V and 8 bases from J, the gap between germline ends came to 16 bases. Here the CDR3 reads CAWRSLRVGGYTF. CDR3 in DNA: TGTGCCTGGAGGAGCCTTAGGGTCGGCGGCTACACCTTC.

The V gene is TRBV7-8, the J gene TRBJ1-1; possibly TRBD1 for D (6 bases). This CDR3 region has 13 residues. The V end lost 2 bases, the J end lost 3 bases, and 7 bases lay between the germline ends. Germline assignment: CDR1 SGHVS and CDR2 FQNEAQ. The CDR3 DNA follows: TGTGCCAGCAGCTTATCAGGGGACACTGAAGCTTTCTTT. It codes for CASSLSGDTEAFF. The whole variable domain, remainder taken from reference TRBV7-8 and TRBJ1-1, is GAGVSQSPRYKVAKRGQDVALRCDPISGHVSLFWYQQALGQGPEFLTYFQNEAQLDKSGLPSDRFFAERPEGSVSTLKIQRTQQEDSAVYLCASSLSGDTEAFFGQGTRLTVV.

The chain uses TRBV30 and TRBJ2-1; the D gene is possibly TRBD2 (6 bases). V shed 1 base and J shed 7 bases, with 17 bases lying between them. This CDR3 region has 15 residues. Germline lookup yields CDR1 GTSNPN and CDR2 SVGIG (reference sequence). This chain's CDR3 is CAWSGGGGARNEQFF. CDR3 coding DNA: TGTGCCTGGAGTGGGGGAGGAGGGGCGAGGAATGAGCAGTTCTTC.

This chain links TRBV7-6 with TRBJ1-2; 8 bases map to TRBD1. V lost 5 bases to trimming and J lost 2 bases; unmatched junction nucleotides: 13. Germline V gives CDR1 SGHVS, CDR2 FNYEAQ. There are 17 residues in the CDR3. CDR3: CASSPIVGDRTNYGYTF. CDR3 bases: TGTGCCAGCAGCCCGATCGTTGGGGACAGGACAAACTATGGCTACACCTTC.

This clone was counted once. The chain joins TRBV9 to TRBJ2-5; possibly TRBD1 or TRBD2 for D (5 bases each). The DNA end favors TRBJ2-7, so the J call may be wrong. The CDR3 has 14 amino acids. Germline V gene sequence: CDR1 SGDLS, CDR2 YYNGEE. The CDR3 reads CASTRDAGSYEQYF. The DNA of the CDR3 is TGTGCCAGCACTCGGGACGCCGGATCCTACGAGCAGTACTTC.

The rearrangement uses TRBV27 and TRBJ2-1; 10 bases are shared with TRBD1. This CDR3 contains 15 residues. The trim removed 7 bases at V and 4 bases at J, leaving 7 bases unmatched. Germline lookup yields CDR1 MNHEY and CDR2 SMNVEV (reference sequence). CDR3 loop: CASKSGTGVYNEQFF. As DNA, the CDR3 is TGTGCCAGCAAATCCGGGACAGGGGTGTACAATGAGCAGTTCTTC.

The chain combines TRBV7-2 with TRBJ2-5; D unclear. The germline V gene has CDR1 SGHTA and CDR2 FQGNSA. Trimming removed 6 bases from V and 2 bases from J, with 13 bases in between. The CDR3 is made up of 14 amino acids. CDR3 region: CASSFHSAQETQYF. DNA of the CDR3: TGTGCCAGCAGTTTTCATAGTGCTCAAGAGACCCAGTACTTC.

This clone was observed once. The genes are TRBV19 and TRBJ2-7; D might be TRBD1 (5 bases). Per germline, CDR1 LNHDA and CDR2 SQIVND (reference sequence). V lost 2 bases and J lost 2, with 16 bases in between. The length of the CDR3 is 16 residues. The DNA of the CDR3 is TGTGCCAGTAGTATATCCTTTACAACAGGTCCCTACGAGCAGTACTTC. This translates into CASSISFTTGPYEQYF.